This is a list of T cell receptor beta chains from one sample in a study of T cells in localized non-small cell lung cancer. Sequenced by immunoSEQ multiplex PCR; TCRdb stores in-frame clones only, minus some. The profile covers roughly 1,700 clones, with 34% appearing a single time and around 12% taken by the ten largest. The sample was lung tumor tissue, taken before any cancer treatment. Receptors were obtained from a male donor older than 55 with stage III squamous cell lung carcinoma. Each CDR3 is given with its conserved first and last residue. Each record gives: V gene, D gene, J gene, clone size, CDR3 protein, CDR3 DNA. D genes are given only for firm matches. The size field is filled for only some rows; it gives once, few, many or a size class.

>TRBV15|-|TRBJ1-5|once
CATSRDANSNQPQHF
TGTGCCACCAGCAGAGATGCGAATAGCAATCAGCCCCAGCATTTT
>TRBV9|-|TRBJ1-1|-
CASSEPALNTEAFF
TGTGCCAGCAGTGAACCTGCCCTGAACACTGAAGCTTTCTTT
>TRBV6-8|TRBD1|TRBJ1-2|few
CASSSPRRDRGYLHYGYTF
TGTGCCAGCAGCTCCCCGCGTCGGGACAGGGGCTATCTGCACTATGGCTACACCTTC
>TRBV9|TRBD2|TRBJ2-7|-
CASSVGGGAPYEQYF
TGTGCCAGCAGCGTAGGGGGGGGAGCCCCCTACGAGCAGTACTTC
>TRBV11-3|TRBD1|TRBJ1-6|-
CASSLNRGVTPLHF
TGTGCCAGCAGCCTGAACAGGGGGGTCACACCCCTCCACTTT
>TRBV19|-|TRBJ2-3|-
CASSIGGPGTRLRNTQYF
TGTGCCAGTAGTATAGGGGGCCCCGGGACTCGACTTAGGAATACGCAGTATTTT
>TRBV11-3|TRBD1|TRBJ2-5|medium-sized
CASSGTGGYETQYF
TGTGCCAGCAGCGGTACAGGGGGGTATGAGACCCAGTACTTC
>TRBV11-3|-|TRBJ1-6|few
CASSLGIGQGSPLHF
TGTGCCAGCAGCTTAGGTATAGGCCAGGGGTCACCCCTCCACTTT
>TRBV11-3|TRBD1|TRBJ2-1|medium-sized
CASSSEGASFKNEQFF
TGTGCCAGCAGCTCCGAGGGGGCTAGTTTTAAGAATGAGCAGTTCTTC
>TRBV11-3|-|TRBJ2-7|medium-sized
CASSLQGTAYEQYF
TGTGCCAGCAGCTTACAGGGGACTGCCTACGAGCAGTACTTC
>TRBV11-1|-|TRBJ2-2|-
CASTPDRSGTRGTGELFF
TGTGCCAGCACCCCGGACAGGTCGGGAACGCGGGGCACCGGGGAGCTGTTTTTT
>TRBV5-1|TRBD1|TRBJ1-4|-
CASSHQIRQGGATNEKLFF
TGCGCCAGCAGCCACCAGATACGACAGGGAGGGGCAACTAATGAAAAACTGTTTTTT
>TRBV18|-|TRBJ1-5|-
CASSLDSKNQPQHF
TGTGCCAGCTCGCTCGACAGCAAGAATCAGCCCCAGCATTTT
>TRBV19|-|TRBJ1-1|-
CASSIQGVENTEAFF
TGTGCCAGTAGTATCCAGGGAGTCGAGAACACTGAAGCTTTTTTT
>TRBV30|-|TRBJ1-2|few
CAWSTGGWSGYTF
TGTGCCTGGAGTACCGGGGGCTGGTCTGGCTACACCTTC
>TRBV27|TRBD1|TRBJ2-5|-
CASRPYPGTGRTQYF
TGTGCCAGCAGACCATATCCCGGGACAGGGAGGACCCAGTACTTC
>TRBV18|TRBD1|TRBJ2-2|-
CASSPFTRTGGIAGELFF
TGTGCCAGCTCACCATTTACCCGGACAGGGGGCATTGCCGGGGAGCTGTTTTTT
>TRBV19|TRBD1|TRBJ2-1|-
CASSPDRGALNEQFF
TGTGCCAGTAGTCCTGACAGGGGGGCTCTTAATGAGCAGTTCTTC
>TRBV6-8|-|TRBJ1-1|few
CASSDGVGNTEAFF
TGTGCCAGCTCCGATGGTGTTGGAAACACTGAAGCTTTCTTT
>TRBV19|TRBD1|TRBJ1-2|-
CASSNGQGAVGYTF
TGTGCCAGTAGTAATGGACAGGGGGCAGTTGGCTACACCTTC
>TRBV9|-|TRBJ1-5|-
CASSRDSGNQPQHF
TGTGCCAGCAGCAGGGACTCCGGCAATCAGCCCCAGCATTTT
>TRBV6-8|-|TRBJ1-3|few
CASSLRGAGNTIYF
TGTGCCAGCAGTCTCCGGGGCGCTGGAAACACCATATATTTT
>TRBV9|-|TRBJ2-7|large
CASSSRTDSSSYEQYF
TGTGCCAGCAGCTCCCGGACGGATTCGAGCTCCTACGAGCAGTACTTC
>TRBV29-1|-|TRBJ1-1|once
CSVEAGSPRTEAFF
TGCAGCGTTGAGGCAGGGTCTCCCCGCACTGAAGCTTTCTTT
>TRBV15|-|TRBJ1-6|-
CATSREGSYNSPLHF
TGTGCCACCAGCAGAGAGGGCAGCTATAATTCACCCCTCCACTTT
>TRBV6-8|TRBD1|TRBJ1-4|-
CASREPGQGNEKLFF
TGTGCCAGCAGAGAACCGGGACAGGGGAATGAAAAACTGTTTTTT
>TRBV29-1|TRBD2|TRBJ2-3|-
CSVVVRGGRTDTQYF
TGCAGCGTTGTGGTTCGGGGAGGGAGAACAGATACGCAGTATTTT
>TRBV29-1|TRBD1|TRBJ1-1|-
CSVGYRGGAEAFF
TGCAGCGTCGGATACAGGGGTGGCGCTGAAGCTTTCTTT
>TRBV6-8|-|TRBJ2-5|few
CASSYPDTTGTQYF
TGTGCCAGCAGTTACCCCGACACCACTGGGACCCAGTACTTC
>TRBV19|TRBD1|TRBJ1-4|-
CASSARGTGYEKLFF
TGTGCCAGTAGTGCCCGGGGGACAGGGTATGAAAAACTGTTTTTT